The 6 T cell receptor beta chains below were found in one sample sequenced in a study of T cell responses to AZD1222 COVID-19 vaccine. Clones were read by immunoSEQ multiplex PCR, and TCRdb kept only the in-frame ones, dropping some. The sample yields about 130,000 clones, 70% to 90% seen once. Sequencing was performed on peripheral blood, taken on day 0 of AZD1222 vaccination. These receptors all stem from an adult in good health.

This rearrangement joins TRBV7-2 to TRBJ1-1; 9 bases line up with TRBD1. The germline V gene has CDR1 SGHTA and CDR2 FQGNSA. With V trimmed by 5 bases and J by 3 bases, 7 bases remained unmatched. CDR3 size: 15 residues. The CDR3 coding sequence is TGTGCCAGCAGCGTCCGGACAGGGGTGCACACTGAAGCTTTCTTT. It specifies CASSVRTGVHTEAFF.

The CDR3 protein is CASSLSFPTGSTEAFF. CDR3 DNA: TGTGCCAGCAGTTTATCATTCCCGACAGGGAGCACTGAAGCTTTCTTT. This chain joins TRBV27 and TRBJ1-1; TRBD1 agrees at 7 bases. Per germline, CDR1 MNHEY and CDR2 SMNVEV (reference sequence). V lost 0 bases and J lost 4; bases outside the gene matches: 8. The CDR3 is made up of 16 amino acids.

CDR3 DNA: TGTGCCACCAGCTCCACCTCCGACCCAGTCCCATTGGACAGTGGCTACGAGCAGTACTTC. It codes for CATSSTSDPVPLDSGYEQYF. This chain links TRBV24-1 with TRBJ2-7; TRBD1 might be the D (6 bases). The CDR3 has 20 residues. Germline V lookup: CDR1 KGHDR, CDR2 SFDVKD. Deletions cut 7 bases from V and 3 bases from J, with 33 bases between.

The chain is built from TRBV28 and TRBJ2-3, with 10 positions matching TRBD1. V dropped 3 bases and J dropped 10; count of bases not matched to a gene: 7. Per the germline V gene, CDR1 is MDHEN and CDR2 is SYDVKM. The CDR3 contains 14 residues. Written as DNA, the CDR3 is TGTGCCAGCAGTTTGGGGACAGGGGTGTGGGCGCAGTATTTT. Encoded protein: CASSLGTGVWAQYF.

The chain is built from TRBV9 and TRBJ1-6; TRBD1 might be the D (5 bases). V was pared by 0 bases and J by 7 bases, with 11 bases between. CDR3 length: 15 residues. Per germline, CDR1 SGDLS and CDR2 YYNGEE. The CDR3 loop reads CASSVDGGKNSPLHF. CDR3 sequence (DNA): TGTGCCAGCAGCGTAGATGGGGGGAAGAATTCACCCCTCCACTTT.

The chain recombines TRBV19 with TRBJ1-6; D remains unclear. Germline loops: CDR1 LNHDA, CDR2 SQIVND (reference sequence). Trimming pared 5 bases from V and 0 bases from J, leaving 14 bases between. This CDR3 has 17 residues. CDR3 residues: CASSGIRASSYNSPLHF. CDR3 DNA sequence: TGTGCCAGTAGTGGGATACGGGCAAGCTCCTATAATTCACCCCTCCACTTT.